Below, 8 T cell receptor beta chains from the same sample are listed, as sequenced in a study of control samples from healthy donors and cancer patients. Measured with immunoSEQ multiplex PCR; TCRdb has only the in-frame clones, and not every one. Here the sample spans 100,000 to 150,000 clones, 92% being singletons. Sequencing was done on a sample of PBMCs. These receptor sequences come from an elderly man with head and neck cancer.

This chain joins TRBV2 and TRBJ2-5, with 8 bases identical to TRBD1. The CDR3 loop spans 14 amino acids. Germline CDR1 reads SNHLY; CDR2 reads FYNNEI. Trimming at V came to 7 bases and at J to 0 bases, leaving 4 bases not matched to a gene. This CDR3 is CASKDRGHQETQYF. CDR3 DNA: TGTGCCAGCAAAGACAGGGGACACCAAGAGACCCAGTACTTC.

This CDR3 reads CASSFRLAEETQYF. The CDR3 DNA is TGTGCCAGCAGCTTCAGACTAGCTGAAGAGACCCAGTACTTC. J is TRBJ2-5 and V is TRBV3-1 (or the pseudogene TRBV3-2), with 7 bases aligning to TRBD2. This CDR3 spans 14 amino acids. Germline CDR1 reads LGHDT; CDR2 reads YNNKEL (reference sequence). The V and J ends lost 5 bases and 3 bases, in that order; junction bases with no gene match: 6.

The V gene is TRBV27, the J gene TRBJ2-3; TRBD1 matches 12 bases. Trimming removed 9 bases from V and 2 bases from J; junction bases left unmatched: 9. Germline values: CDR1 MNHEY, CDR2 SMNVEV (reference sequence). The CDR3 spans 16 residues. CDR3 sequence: CASHSWDRGPTDTQYF. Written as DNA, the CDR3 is TGTGCCAGTCATTCTTGGGACAGGGGGCCCACAGATACGCAGTATTTT.

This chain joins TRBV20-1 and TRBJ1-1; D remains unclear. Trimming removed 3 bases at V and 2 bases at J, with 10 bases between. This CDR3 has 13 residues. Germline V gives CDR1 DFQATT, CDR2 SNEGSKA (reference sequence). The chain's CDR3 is CSASAVLNTEAFF. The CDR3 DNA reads TGCAGTGCTAGTGCAGTTCTTAACACTGAAGCTTTCTTT.

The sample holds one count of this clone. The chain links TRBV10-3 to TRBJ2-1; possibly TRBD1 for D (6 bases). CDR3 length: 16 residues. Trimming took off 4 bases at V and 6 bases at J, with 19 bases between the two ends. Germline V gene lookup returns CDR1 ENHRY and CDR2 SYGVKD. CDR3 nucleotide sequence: TGTGCCATCAGTGGGGGGCCTAACTCGGGGCCCAATGAGCAGTTCTTC. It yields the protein CAISGGPNSGPNEQFF.

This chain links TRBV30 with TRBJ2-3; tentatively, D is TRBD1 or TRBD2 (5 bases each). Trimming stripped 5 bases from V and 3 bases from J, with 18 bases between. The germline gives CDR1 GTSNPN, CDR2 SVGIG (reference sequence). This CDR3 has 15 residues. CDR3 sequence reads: CAWLVGTWGTDTQYF. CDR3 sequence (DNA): TGTGCCTGGTTGGTCGGTACGTGGGGGACAGATACGCAGTATTTT.

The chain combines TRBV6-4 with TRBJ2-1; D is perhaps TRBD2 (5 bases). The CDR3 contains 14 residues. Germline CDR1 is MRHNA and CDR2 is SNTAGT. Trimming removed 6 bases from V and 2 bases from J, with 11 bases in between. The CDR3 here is CASRMRAAYNEQFF. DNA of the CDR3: TGTGCCAGCAGGATGAGGGCCGCCTACAATGAGCAGTTCTTC.

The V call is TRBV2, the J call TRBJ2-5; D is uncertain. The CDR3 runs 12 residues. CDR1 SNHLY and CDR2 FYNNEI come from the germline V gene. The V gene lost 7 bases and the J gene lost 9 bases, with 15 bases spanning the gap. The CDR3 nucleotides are TGTGCCAGCACCCCGACGGTCGTGGCCCAGTACTTC. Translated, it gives CASTPTVVAQYF.